Each of the 9 T cell receptor beta chains below was sequenced from the same sample in a study of blood T cell repertoires in COVID-19. Method: immunoSEQ multiplex PCR; TCRdb's copy keeps in-frame clones and lacks some. The data show a few hundred thousand clones, more than 70% seen once. Sequenced input: peripheral blood. These receptors were collected from a woman between 50 and 59 years old with acute or convalescent COVID-19.

The V and J genes are TRBV14 and TRBJ2-7; 8 bases match TRBD2. The CDR3 covers 14 residues. V lost 5 bases and J lost 0; bases outside the gene matches: 3. CDR1 and CDR2 (germline): SGHDN, FVKESK. The CDR3 coding sequence is TGTGCCAGCAGCGAGCGGGAGTCCTCCTACGAGCAGTACTTC. Its protein product is CASSERESSYEQYF.

The chain has TRBV5-8 and TRBJ1-1; no firm D call. The CDR3 sequence is 13 residues long. Trimming removed 4 bases from V and 1 base from J, with 8 bases in between. Germline-derived CDR1 and CDR2 are SGHTS and YDEGEE. The CDR3 region has the DNA TGTGCCAGCAGCCCCTACGGGAACACTGAAGCTTTCTTT. Translation: CASSPYGNTEAFF.

The chain links TRBV3-1 (or the pseudogene TRBV3-2) to TRBJ2-7; 13 bases align to TRBD2. The V segment lost 2 bases and the J segment 3 bases; nucleotides outside the gene matches: 16. Germline V gives CDR1 LGHDT, CDR2 YNNKEL (reference sequence). CDR3 length: 20 residues. For the CDR3, the DNA is TGTGCCAGCAGCCAAACCCCGGGACTAGCGGGGAGCGGACTGAACTACGAGCAGTACTTC. It is translated as CASSQTPGLAGSGLNYEQYF.

The genes are TRBV7-2 and TRBJ1-1; no reliable D call. There are 15 residues in the CDR3. The V end lost 2 bases, the J end lost 5 bases, and 15 bases lay between the germline ends. In germline, CDR1 is SGHTA, CDR2 FQGNSA. The CDR3: CASSLSAQKTTEAFF. In DNA form, the CDR3 reads TGTGCCAGCAGCTTATCCGCACAGAAGACGACTGAAGCTTTCTTT. The variable domain in full, completed from reference TRBV7-2 and TRBJ1-1, reads GAGVSQSPSNKVTEKGKDVELRCDPISGHTALYWYRQSLGQGLEFLIYFQGNSAPDKSGLPSDRFSAERTGGSVSTLTIQRTQQEDSAVYLCASSLSAQKTTEAFFGQGTRLTVV.

The chain links TRBV4-3 to TRBJ2-3, with D possibly TRBD2 on 6 matching bases. This CDR3 is built from 16 residues. Per the germline V gene, CDR1 is LGHNA and CDR2 is YSLEER. The V end lost 2 bases, the J end lost 1 base, and 13 bases lay between the germline ends. CDR3 loop: CASSQLPGERTDTQYF. CDR3 DNA: TGCGCCAGCAGCCAACTACCGGGAGAGCGCACAGATACGCAGTATTTT.

The rearrangement uses TRBV7-9 and TRBJ2-5, with 7 bases lining up with TRBD1. Losses at the gene ends were 3 bases for V and 0 bases for J; bases not matched to a gene: 4. This CDR3 spans 15 amino acids. The germline V gene has CDR1 SEHNR and CDR2 FQNEAQ (reference sequence). CDR3 sequence (DNA): TGTGCCAGCAGCTTCCGGACAGGCTACCAAGAGACCCAGTACTTC. Residues: CASSFRTGYQETQYF.

The rearrangement uses TRBV6-5 and TRBJ2-1; 8 bases are shared with TRBD2. V dropped 6 bases and J dropped 5; count of bases not matched to a gene: 6. Germline V gives CDR1 MNHEY, CDR2 SVGAGI. This CDR3 region has 14 residues. The CDR3 is CASSPGGPDNEQFF. Here the CDR3 DNA reads TGTGCCAGCAGCCCGGGAGGGCCCGACAATGAGCAGTTCTTC.

The rearrangement uses TRBV28 and TRBJ1-3; maybe TRBD1 (6 bases). Looked up from germline, CDR1 is MDHEN and CDR2 is SYDVKM. Trimming took 5 bases from V and 0 from J, leaving 14 bases between them. The CDR3 has 16 residues. This CDR3 reads CASSLHRASSGNTIYF. CDR3 nucleotide sequence: TGTGCCAGCAGTCTGCACAGGGCCTCCTCTGGAAACACCATATATTTT.

The V call is TRBV4-1, the J call TRBJ2-5; 12 bases match TRBD2. The V gene end was trimmed by 3 bases and the J gene end by 5 bases; junction bases not matched to a gene: 7. The germline gives CDR1 MGHRA, CDR2 YSYEKL. CDR3 length: 16 amino acids. DNA of the CDR3: TGCGCCAGCAGCCAGAATCTAGCGGGAGGGGTGGAGACCCAGTACTTC. This encodes CASSQNLAGGVETQYF.